A single sample is the source of the 5 T cell receptor beta chains below, sequenced in a study of CD8+ T cells in alopecia areata. RNA was extracted and reverse transcribed into cDNA as the sequencing template. The repertoire was sequenced with immunoSEQ multiplex PCR; TCRdb's copy has only in-frame clones and lacks some. The data show a few thousand clones, none appearing only once, with over 25% held by the ten largest. Sample time point: mouse skin 6 weeks after grafting, around onset of hair loss. The source was skin, collected at week 6. Receptors were obtained from a C3H/HeJ mouse with alopecia areata. The strain's MHC type: H2-k.

This clone has ten or more counts. Genes here carry mouse names. The sequence runs out 4 residues before the end of the CDR3; the remainder is reconstructed from the germline J gene. This chain joins TRBV13-1 and TRBJ1-2, with 11 bases aligning to TRBD1. The CDR3 length is 14 residues. CDR1 and CDR2 from the germline V gene are NSHNY and SYGAGN. The CDR3 DNA, read in part, is TGTGCCAGCAGTGAAGGGACAGGGGGAATC. Protein sequence: CASSEGTGGI. The CDR3 in full is CASSEGTGGIDYTF.

This clone was picked up a small number of times. The genes are named according to mouse. The CDR3 loop reads CASSIVQSSYEQYF. The sequenced CDR3 bases are TGTGCCAGCAGTATAGTTCAGAGCTCCTAT. The chain uses TRBV13-3 and TRBJ2-7; no reliable D call. The read finishes 4 residues shy of the CDR3 end, and the germline J gene is used to complete it. V was pared by 4 bases and J by 0 bases, with 11 bases between. Per germline, CDR1 NNHDY and CDR2 SYVADS. The CDR3 consists of 14 residues.

This clone has a handful of counts. Germline and genes here are mouse. Sequencing ends 4 residues short of the CDR3 end; the germline J gene provides the rest. V and J are TRBV13-1 and TRBJ2-7; 8 positions match TRBD1. The CDR3 length is 15 residues. V dropped 0 bases and J dropped 1; count of bases not matched to a gene: 3. In germline, CDR1 is NSHNY, CDR2 SYGAGN. The CDR3 loop is CASSDARTGSYEQYF. The covered CDR3 bases are TGTGCCAGCAGTGATGCAAGGACAGGGTCCTAT.

The table lists this clone with many counts. Mouse names are used for the genes. The observed sequence ends 4 residues before the CDR3 terminus, with the missing tail filled in from the germline J gene. V usage is TRBV5 and J usage is TRBJ2-5; 9 bases agree with TRBD2. The CDR3 loop spans 16 amino acids. Looked up from germline, CDR1 is LGHNA and CDR2 is YNLKQL (reference sequence). J lost 0 bases, V lost 2 bases, and 3 bases had no gene match. The CDR3 sequence: CASSQQDWGNQDTQYF. Incomplete CDR3 DNA: TGTGCCAGCAGCCAACAGGACTGGGGAAACCAAGAC.

As to this clone: Mouse names are used for the genes. The missing CDR3 end, 4 residues past where the read stops, is filled in from the germline J gene. This chain uses TRBV5 with TRBJ2-1, with 10 nucleotides matching TRBD2. From germline, CDR1 is LGHNA and CDR2 YNLKQL (reference sequence). The CDR3 spans 15 residues. Trimming cost V 4 bases and J 3 bases; bases outside gene matches: 3. CDR3 sequence reads: CASSPDWGVYAEQFF. The sequenced CDR3 bases are TGTGCCAGCAGCCCTGACTGGGGGGTCTATGCT.